These 15 T cell receptor beta chains were all obtained from the same sample, sequenced in a study of T cells in Graves' hyperthyroidism and ophthalmopathy. Amplified TCR beta CDR3 regions derived from RNA transcripts. The HTBI primer set drove a first-round RT-PCR of the TCR CDR3. A single record per CDR3 protein comes from TCRdb applying MiXCR to the multiplex PCR reads. The sample carries about 350,000 distinct CDR3 sequences, about 15% recorded once. Sequencing input: blood. These receptors all stem from a woman under 40 with Graves' hyperthyroidism.

There are a few counts of this clonotype. The J gene is TRBJ2-3, the V gene TRBV6-2 or TRBV6-3, with TRBD1 matching 7 bases. Trimming cost V 2 bases and J 3 bases; bases outside gene matches: 5. The CDR3 totals 15 residues. Germline V gene sequence: CDR1 MNHEY, CDR2 SVGEGT. The CDR3 region has the DNA TGTGCCAGCAGTTACGGGGGACAGTTGACAGATACGCAGTATTTT. Amino acid sequence: CASSYGGQLTDTQYF.

This clonotype was detected many times. The chain couples TRBV3-1 to TRBJ2-5; 10 bases agree with TRBD1. The V and J ends lost 5 bases and 2 bases, in that order; junction bases with no gene match: 5. The CDR3 covers 15 residues. Per the germline V gene, CDR1 is LGHDT and CDR2 is YNNKEL (reference sequence). Written as DNA, the CDR3 is TGTGCCAGCAGCAGACAGGGGGCCCGTCAAGAGACCCAGTACTTC. Its translation: CASSRQGARQETQYF.

This clonotype was counted at least ten times. The chain carries TRBV20-1 and TRBJ2-1; TRBD2 matches at 9 bases. In germline, CDR1 is DFQATT, CDR2 SNEGSKA (reference sequence). V shed 6 bases and J 1 base; nucleotides not matched to a gene: 4. The CDR3 is made up of 14 amino acids. In DNA form, the CDR3 reads TGCAGTGCCACCCTAGCGGGGTCCTACAATGAGCAGTTCTTC. Translation: CSATLAGSYNEQFF.

In its sample, this clonotype was seen many times. The genes are TRBV12-3 or TRBV12-4 and TRBJ2-1; D might be TRBD1 (6 bases). The CDR3 runs 15 residues. V was clipped by 5 bases and J by 7 bases, with 18 bases between them. This chain's CDR3 is CASSPQGQFKNEQFF. The CDR3, as DNA: TGTGCCAGCAGTCCACAGGGTCAGTTTAAAAATGAGCAGTTCTTC.

The table lists this clonotype with many counts. The chain uses TRBV2 and TRBJ1-3; D is ambiguous. The CDR3 spans 16 residues. The germline V gene has CDR1 SNHLY and CDR2 FYNNEI. V was cut by 6 bases and J by 0 bases, with 15 bases left in between. The CDR3 DNA reads TGTGCCAGCAGAAGGACCCGCGAGAGCTCTGGAAACACCATATATTTT. This translates into CASRRTRESSGNTIYF.

Regarding this clonotype: A clone one base away is much larger, so this may be a read error. V is TRBV7-2 and J is TRBJ2-7; D gene unclear. Trimming cost V 6 bases and J 7 bases, with 16 bases left between them. CDR1 is SGHTA, CDR2 FQGNSA, per germline. The CDR3 contains 13 residues. CDR3 nucleotides: TGTGCCAGCAGTTCCGACTCGACTGGGGAGCAGTACTTC. Its translation is CASSSDSTGEQYF.

The table lists this clonotype with many counts. This chain connects TRBV7-9 to TRBJ2-7; unclear D gene. Germline CDR1 SEHNR, CDR2 FQNEAQ (reference sequence). Trimming pared 5 bases from V and 2 bases from J, leaving 10 bases between. The CDR3 spans 13 residues. The CDR3 sequence is CASSRFEAYEQYF. The CDR3 DNA reads TGTGCCAGCAGCCGATTCGAGGCCTACGAGCAGTACTTC.

This clonotype has more than one count but fewer than ten. The chain carries TRBV5-5 and TRBJ2-7; D might be TRBD2 (6 bases). V was pared by 4 bases and J by 7 bases, with 27 bases between. Germline lookup yields CDR1 SGHKS and CDR2 YYEKEE (reference sequence). The CDR3 consists of 17 residues. The DNA for the CDR3 is TGTGCCAGCAGCCCGAGGGAGCTAATCGGGGCCGGAGGGGAGCAGTACTTC. Translating it yields CASSPRELIGAGGEQYF.

The CDR3, as DNA: TGTGCCAGCAGCCAAGACGGGAGCGGGAGGGACACAGATACGCAGTATTTT. The encoded protein is CASSQDGSGRDTDTQYF. This chain uses TRBV4-2 with TRBJ2-3; TRBD2 aligns across 10 bases. This CDR3 comprises 17 residues. CDR1 and CDR2 from the germline V gene are LGHNA and YNFKEQ. V lost 0 bases to trimming and J lost 2 bases; unmatched junction nucleotides: 5.

This chain connects TRBV30 to TRBJ2-3; 11 bases agree with TRBD2. There are 15 residues in the CDR3. The germline V gene has CDR1 GTSNPN and CDR2 SVGIG (reference sequence). J was trimmed by 0 bases and V by 3 bases; bases with no gene match: 2. CDR3 amino acids: CAWRRTSGSTDTQYF. The CDR3 nucleotides are TGTGCCTGGAGACGGACTAGCGGGAGCACAGATACGCAGTATTTT.

V usage is TRBV6-1 and J usage is TRBJ1-2; 8 bases align to TRBD1. The CDR3 covers 20 residues. V lost 5 bases to trimming and J lost 0 bases; unmatched junction nucleotides: 20. Germline CDR1 and CDR2: MNHNS and SASEGT. DNA for the CDR3: TGTGCCAGCAGTAAAAGCCCGTACCAGGGGGCGACGGTGGCTAACTATGGCTACACCTTC. Its protein is CASSKSPYQGATVANYGYTF.

The chain links TRBV12-3 or TRBV12-4 to TRBJ2-1, with 7 bases aligning to TRBD2. The CDR3 length is 16 residues. V was clipped by 7 bases and J by 5 bases; unmatched bases: 14. CDR3 bases: TGTGCCAGCAATCCCTCGAGGTCTAGCGGCAACAATGAGCAGTTCTTC. Its translation: CASNPSRSSGNNEQFF.

The rearrangement joins TRBV5-5 to TRBJ1-6; no clear D gene. CDR3 length: 12 amino acids. The germline gives CDR1 SGHKS, CDR2 YYEKEE (reference sequence). With 1 base removed from V and 13 bases from J, the gap between germline ends came to 9 bases. The DNA for the CDR3 is TGTGCCAGCAGCTTGAACACCTTGCCCCTCCACTTT. This codes for CASSLNTLPLHF.

This clonotype was seen repeatedly, ten times or more. The chain uses TRBV12-3 or TRBV12-4 and TRBJ2-7, with D possibly being TRBD2 (5 bases). V shed 5 bases and J shed 3 bases, with 14 bases lying between them. This CDR3 region has 14 residues. CDR3 in DNA: TGTGCCAGCAGTACTAGTGGTAAATACTACGAGCAGTACTTC. Protein sequence: CASSTSGKYYEQYF.

This clonotype has a count of ten or more. The chain recombines TRBV2 with TRBJ2-2; D not certain. Trimming cost V 7 bases and J 7 bases, with 7 bases left between them. The CDR3 sequence is 11 residues long. CDR1 and CDR2 (germline): SNHLY, FYNNEI. The CDR3 DNA reads TGTGCCAGCAAAACAGACGGGGAGCTGTTTTTT. Protein sequence: CASKTDGELFF.